This entry describes one TCR beta chain. Its antigen is unknown. TCRdb recomputed calls from the reads with MiXCR, one row per CDR3 protein. The sample comprises about 55,000 distinct CDR3 sequences, around 20% of which are singletons, and around 59% rests with the top ten. This entry comes from a study of T cell repertoires in cytomegalovirus infection. This CDR3 has 11 amino acids. V lost 7 bases and J 4 bases, leaving 6 bases between the germline ends. Germline assignment: CDR1 MNHEY and CDR2 SMNVEV (reference sequence). The sequence derives from a human donor in good health (CMV status not recorded). Some clones in this sample may be carry-over from other donors' samples. The sample was CD8+ T cells from cultured PBMCs, taken from culture after CMV antigen stimulation. The chain links TRBV27 to TRBJ2-3; D remains unclear. The CDR3 loop reads CASTYADTQYF. The DNA of the CDR3 is TGTGCCAGCACGTATGCAGATACGCAGTATTTT.